This section outlines one TCR beta chain sequence together with its context. Its antigen is not identified. TCRdb independently ran MiXCR on the reads; one entry per CDR3 protein. The sample gives under 350,000 distinct CDR3 sequences, about 20% of which show up once; roughly a fifth is in the top ten. The record originates from a study of T cell repertoires in cytomegalovirus infection. In the study overall: Both recently identified HLA-C-restricted and well-studied HLA-B-restricted CMV epitopes were used in the study. TCR beta signatures that were public indicated CMV infection and matching HLA type.

Trimming stripped 5 bases from V and 1 base from J, with 14 bases between. The CDR3 loop spans 15 amino acids. Germline loops: CDR1 MNHEY, CDR2 SMNVEV (reference sequence). Notes on the study in general: Accumulated public TCR beta family frequency recognized individuals carrying CMV together with the relevant HLA. HLA-C-restricted CMV-specific TCR beta clonotypes were dominant in the ex vivo response.

This TCR was recovered from a human donor in good health (CMV status not recorded). Some clones in this sample may be carry-over from other donors' samples. The sample consisted of cultured PBMCs, taken from culture after CMV antigen stimulation. The chain has TRBV27 and TRBJ1-2; D is ambiguous. For the CDR3, the DNA is TGTGCCAGCAGTCACGCCGGGATCAGTAACTATGGCTACACCTTC. Translation: CASSHAGISNYGYTF.